The T cell receptor beta chain under discussion was sequenced for a study of T cells in localized non-small cell lung cancer. Concerning this clone: What it binds is not known.

TCRdb keeps only in-frame clones here, not all; method: immunoSEQ multiplex PCR. The sample lists about 43,000 clones, about 91% occurring once. Overall study findings and caveats: There was an association of higher blood T cell density with longer overall survival. Only one tumor region went through sequencing, so heterogeneity may still be there. Median around 54 top-100 tumor clones were shared with paired adjacent lung. The greatest T cell clonality was found in uninvolved adjacent lung (higher than in tumor).

Looked up from germline, CDR1 is SGHRS and CDR2 is YFSETQ. This CDR3 contains 14 residues. V lost 3 bases and J lost 1, with 10 bases in between. This rearrangement joins TRBV5-1 to TRBJ1-1; D not resolved. The receptor was isolated from a woman aged 35 to 70 with stage II lung adenocarcinoma. The source was PBMCs, collected before any cancer treatment. In nucleotides, the CDR3 is TGCGCCAGCAGCTGGTTTGAGGGGAACACTGAAGCTTTCTTT. Translated: CASSWFEGNTEAFF.